This T cell receptor beta chain was identified during a study of T cells after yellow fever vaccination. Findings and caveats of the study: Contaminating bulk clonotypes could be abundant in FACS-sorted repertoires.

TCRdb reprocessed the 5' RACE reads via MiXCR and lists one record per CDR3 protein. The sample holds about 16,000 distinct CDR3 sequences, around 4% seen once. This clonotype was recorded many times. The CDR3 sequence is 14 residues long. CDR1 is MNHEY and CDR2 is SVGAGI in the germline V gene. The V gene end was trimmed by 0 bases and the J gene end by 7 bases; junction bases not matched to a gene: 6. The receptor was isolated from a young man who received the YFV17D yellow fever vaccine. The specimen was PBMCs, either bulk or a sorted T-cell subset (CD4+, CD8+, memory, or dextramer-sorted; not recorded which), collected 15 days after the yellow fever booster vaccination. The chain carries TRBV6-5 and TRBJ2-7; 7 nucleotides agree with TRBD2. For the CDR3, the DNA is TGTGCCAGCAGTTACTCGACGGCCGGGGGGGAGCAGTACTTC. Translated, it gives CASSYSTAGGEQYF.